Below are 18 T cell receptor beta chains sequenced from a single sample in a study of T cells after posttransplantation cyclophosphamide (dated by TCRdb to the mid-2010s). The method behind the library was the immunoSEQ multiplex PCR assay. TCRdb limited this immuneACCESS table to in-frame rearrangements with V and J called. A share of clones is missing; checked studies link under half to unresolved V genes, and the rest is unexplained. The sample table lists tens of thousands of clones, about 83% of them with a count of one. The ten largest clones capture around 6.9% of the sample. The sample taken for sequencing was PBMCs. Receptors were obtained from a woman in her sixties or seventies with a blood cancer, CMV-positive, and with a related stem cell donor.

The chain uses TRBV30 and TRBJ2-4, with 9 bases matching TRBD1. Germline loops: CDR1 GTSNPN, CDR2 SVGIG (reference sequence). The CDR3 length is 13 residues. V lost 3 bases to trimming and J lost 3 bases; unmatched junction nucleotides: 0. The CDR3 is CAWRGQGKNIQYF. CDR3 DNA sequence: TGTGCCTGGAGGGGACAGGGCAAAAACATTCAGTACTTC.

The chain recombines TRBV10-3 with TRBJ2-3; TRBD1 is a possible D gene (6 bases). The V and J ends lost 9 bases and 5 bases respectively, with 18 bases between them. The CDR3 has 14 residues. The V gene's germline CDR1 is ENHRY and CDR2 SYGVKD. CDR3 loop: CAIRRDTREDTQYF. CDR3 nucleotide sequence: TGTGCCATAAGAAGGGACACGAGGGAAGATACGCAGTATTTT.

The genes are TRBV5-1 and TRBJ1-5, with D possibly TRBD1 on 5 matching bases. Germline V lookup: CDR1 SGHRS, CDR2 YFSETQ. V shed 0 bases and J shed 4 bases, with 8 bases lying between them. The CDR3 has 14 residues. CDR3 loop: CASSLGGRNQPQHF. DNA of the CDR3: TGCGCCAGCAGCTTGGGGGGCCGGAATCAGCCCCAGCATTTT.

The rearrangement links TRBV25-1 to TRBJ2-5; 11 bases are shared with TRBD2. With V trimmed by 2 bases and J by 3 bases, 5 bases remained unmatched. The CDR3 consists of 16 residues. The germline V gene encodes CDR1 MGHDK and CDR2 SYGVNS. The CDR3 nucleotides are TGTGCCAGCAGTGAAGGGAGTAGCGGGAGGGAAGAGACCCAGTACTTC. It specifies CASSEGSSGREETQYF.

The DNA of the CDR3 is TGTGCCAGCTCACCAGAGTCTAGGTTCCACGAGCAGTACTTC. This encodes CASSPESRFHEQYF. The J gene is TRBJ2-7, the V gene TRBV18; D not resolved. CDR3 size: 14 residues. The germline V gene encodes CDR1 KGHSH and CDR2 LQKENI. The germline V and J ends were trimmed by 2 bases and 5 bases, with 13 bases remaining between them.

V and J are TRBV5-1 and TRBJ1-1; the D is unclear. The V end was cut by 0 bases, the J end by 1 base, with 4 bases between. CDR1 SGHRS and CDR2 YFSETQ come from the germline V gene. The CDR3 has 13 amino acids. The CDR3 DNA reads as TGCGCCAGCAGCTTGGGAGAGAACACTGAAGCTTTCTTT. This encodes CASSLGENTEAFF.

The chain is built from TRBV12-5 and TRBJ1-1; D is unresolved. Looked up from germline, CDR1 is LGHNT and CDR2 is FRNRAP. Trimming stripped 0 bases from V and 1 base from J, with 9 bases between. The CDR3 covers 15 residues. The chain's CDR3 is CASGLVLRKNTEAFF. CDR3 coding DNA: TGTGCTAGTGGTTTGGTACTTAGAAAGAACACTGAAGCTTTCTTT.

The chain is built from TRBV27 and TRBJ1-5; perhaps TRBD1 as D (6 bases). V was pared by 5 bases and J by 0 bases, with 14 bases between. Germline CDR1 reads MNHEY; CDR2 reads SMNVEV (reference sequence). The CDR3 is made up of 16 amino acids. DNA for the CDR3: TGTGCCAGCAGTCCCTCCGGACAGTTTAGCAATCAGCCCCAGCATTTT. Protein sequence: CASSPSGQFSNQPQHF.

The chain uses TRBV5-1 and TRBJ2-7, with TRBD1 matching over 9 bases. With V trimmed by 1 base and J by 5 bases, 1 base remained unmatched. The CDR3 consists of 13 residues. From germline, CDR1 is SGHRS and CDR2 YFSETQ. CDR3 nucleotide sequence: TGCGCCAGCAGCTTGACAGGGGGCGACGAGCAGTACTTC. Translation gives CASSLTGGDEQYF. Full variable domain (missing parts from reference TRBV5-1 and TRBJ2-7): KAGVTQTPRYLIKTRGQQVTLSCSPISGHRSVSWYQQTPGQGLQFLFEYFSETQRNKGNFPGRFSGRQFSNSRSEMNVSTLELGDSALYLCASSLTGGDEQYFGPGTRLTVT.

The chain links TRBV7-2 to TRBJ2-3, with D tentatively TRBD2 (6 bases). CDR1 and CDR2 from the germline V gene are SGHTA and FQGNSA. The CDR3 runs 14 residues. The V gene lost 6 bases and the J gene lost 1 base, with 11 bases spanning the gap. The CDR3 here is CASRLSSGTDTQYF. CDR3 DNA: TGTGCCAGCAGGCTATCTAGCGGCACAGATACGCAGTATTTT.

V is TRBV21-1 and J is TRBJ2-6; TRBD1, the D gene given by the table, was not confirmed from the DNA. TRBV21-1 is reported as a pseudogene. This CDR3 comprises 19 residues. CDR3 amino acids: CASSKRVGTGGYGANVLTF. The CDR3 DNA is TGTGCCAGCAGCAAAAGAGTCGGGACAGGGGGCTATGGGGCCAACGTCCTGACTTTC.

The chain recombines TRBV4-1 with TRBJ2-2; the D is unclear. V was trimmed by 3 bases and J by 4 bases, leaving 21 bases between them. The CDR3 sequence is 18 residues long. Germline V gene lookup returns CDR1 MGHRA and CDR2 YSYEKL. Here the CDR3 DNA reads TGCGCCAGCAGCCACCTCCCCCAGGTGGGCTTGGTCACCGGGGAGCTGTTTTTT. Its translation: CASSHLPQVGLVTGELFF.

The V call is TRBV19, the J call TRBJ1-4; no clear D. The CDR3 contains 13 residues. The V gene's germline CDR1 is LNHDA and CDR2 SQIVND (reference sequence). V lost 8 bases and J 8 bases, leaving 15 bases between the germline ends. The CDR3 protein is CASGRTFGEKLFF. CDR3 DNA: TGTGCCAGTGGCCGAACGTTCGGGGAAAAACTGTTTTTT.

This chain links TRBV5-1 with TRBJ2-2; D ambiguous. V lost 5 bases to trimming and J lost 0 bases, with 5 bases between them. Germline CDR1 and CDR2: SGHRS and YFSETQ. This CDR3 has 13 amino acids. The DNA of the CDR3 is TGCGCCAGCAGTTACTCGAACACCGGGGAGCTGTTTTTT. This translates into CASSYSNTGELFF.

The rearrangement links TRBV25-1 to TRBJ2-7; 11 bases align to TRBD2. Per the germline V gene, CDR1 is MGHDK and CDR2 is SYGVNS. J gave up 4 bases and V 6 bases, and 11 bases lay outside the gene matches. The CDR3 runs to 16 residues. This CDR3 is CASSQQGSGRDYEQYF. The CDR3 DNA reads TGTGCCAGCAGCCAACAGGGTAGCGGGAGGGATTACGAGCAGTACTTC.

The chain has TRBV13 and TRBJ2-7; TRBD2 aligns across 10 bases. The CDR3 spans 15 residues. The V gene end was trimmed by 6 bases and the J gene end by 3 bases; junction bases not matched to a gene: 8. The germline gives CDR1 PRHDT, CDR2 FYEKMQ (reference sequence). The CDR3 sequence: CASRRPGLADYEQYF. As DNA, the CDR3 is TGTGCCAGCAGACGCCCCGGACTAGCGGACTACGAGCAGTACTTC.

CDR3 sequence reads: CASSPPGLAGMNGELFF. Written as DNA, the CDR3 is TGCGCCAGCTCCCCCCCTGGACTAGCGGGAATGAACGGGGAGCTGTTTTTT. The gene calls are TRBV5-1 and TRBJ2-2, with TRBD2 matching 12 bases. The CDR3 consists of 17 residues. Germline V lookup: CDR1 SGHRS, CDR2 YFSETQ. V shed 7 bases and J 7 bases; nucleotides not matched to a gene: 14.

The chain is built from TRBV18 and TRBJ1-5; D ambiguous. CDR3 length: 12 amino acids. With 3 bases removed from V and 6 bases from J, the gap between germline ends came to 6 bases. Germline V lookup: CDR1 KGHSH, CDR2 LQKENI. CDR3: CASSPRGQPQHF. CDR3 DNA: TGTGCCAGCTCACCCCGGGGTCAGCCCCAGCATTTT.